This T cell receptor (beta chain) was sequenced for a study of cytomegalovirus exposure and HLA in healthy donors. The CDR3 spans 13 residues. The germline V gene has CDR1 MGHRA and CDR2 YSYEKL. V lost 1 base, J lost 7 bases, and 9 bases lay in between. A multiplex PCR was run with 60 Vbeta primers and 13 Jbeta primers. TCRdb keeps only in-frame clones here, not all; method: immunoSEQ multiplex PCR. The sample holds about 210,000 clones, roughly four fifths seen once. The genes are TRBV4-1 and TRBJ2-3; D unresolved. The sequence was obtained from a woman in her forties or fifties in good health and CMV-seropositive. The sequencing input was PBMCs. DNA for the CDR3: TGCGCCAGCAGCCAAGTCCGAGGTAATACGCAGTATTTT. Protein: CASSQVRGNTQYF.